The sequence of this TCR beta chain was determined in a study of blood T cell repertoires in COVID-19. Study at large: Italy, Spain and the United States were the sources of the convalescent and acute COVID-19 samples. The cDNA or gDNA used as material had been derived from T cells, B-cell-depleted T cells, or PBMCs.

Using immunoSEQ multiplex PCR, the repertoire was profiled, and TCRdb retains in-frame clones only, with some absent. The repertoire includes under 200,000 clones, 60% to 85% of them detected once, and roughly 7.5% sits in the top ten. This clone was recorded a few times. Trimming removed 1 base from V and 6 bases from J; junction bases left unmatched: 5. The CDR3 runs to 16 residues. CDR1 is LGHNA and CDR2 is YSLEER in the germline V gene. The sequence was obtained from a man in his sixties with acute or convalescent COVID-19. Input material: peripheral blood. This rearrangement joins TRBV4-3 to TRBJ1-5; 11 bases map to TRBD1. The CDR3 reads CASSQVGQGAAQPQHF. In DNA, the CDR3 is TGCGCCAGCAGCCAAGTAGGACAGGGGGCAGCTCAGCCCCAGCATTTT.